These 26 T cell receptor beta chains came from one sample sequenced in a study of cytomegalovirus exposure and HLA in healthy donors. Use of 60 Vbeta and 13 Jbeta primers characterized the PCR. Sequencing used immunoSEQ multiplex PCR; TCRdb keeps in-frame clones, though not all of them. Among over 150,000 clones listed, roughly 70% were seen once. The sample taken for sequencing was PBMCs. The receptors were sampled from a man aged 30 to 45 in good health and CMV-seronegative.

The rearrangement links TRBV7-3 to TRBJ2-1; perhaps TRBD2 as D (6 bases). Germline CDR1 and CDR2: SGHTA and FQGTGA. V was clipped by 5 bases and J by 7 bases, with 9 bases between them. The CDR3 is 12 amino acids. In DNA form, the CDR3 reads TGTGCCAGCAGCCCCGGACTAAATGAGCAGTTCTTC. Amino acids: CASSPGLNEQFF.

The rearrangement joins TRBV5-1 to TRBJ2-1, with TRBD1 matching over 10 bases. Trimming at V came to 1 base and at J to 9 bases, leaving 4 bases not matched to a gene. CDR3 size: 14 residues. The germline CDR1 and CDR2 sequences are SGHRS and YFSETQ. CDR3 amino acids: CASSLSDRGTEQFF. DNA of the CDR3: TGCGCCAGCAGCTTGTCGGACAGGGGGACTGAGCAGTTCTTC.

CDR3 in DNA: TGCAGTGCTAGTCCTGTCACTGAAGCTTTCTTT. Translating gives CSASPVTEAFF. V is TRBV20-1 and J is TRBJ1-1; D uncertain. The CDR3 length is 11 residues. Germline CDR1 and CDR2: DFQATT and SNEGSKA (reference sequence). V lost 3 bases and J lost 4, with 6 bases in between.

This chain uses TRBV6-4 with TRBJ1-1; TRBD1 might be the D (5 bases). Germline V CDR1 and CDR2: MRHNA, SNTAGT. The CDR3 has 14 amino acids. V lost 7 bases and J lost 1, with 13 bases in between. In nucleotides, the CDR3 is TGTGCCAGCAAGACCTCGACAGAGAACACTGAAGCTTTCTTT. Protein: CASKTSTENTEAFF.

This chain connects TRBV7-3 to TRBJ2-3; 9 bases agree with TRBD1. Germline assignment: CDR1 SGHTA and CDR2 FQGTGA. Trimming took 4 bases from V and 4 from J; bases not matched to a gene: 3. The CDR3 spans 14 residues. The CDR3 nucleotides read TGTGCCAGCAGCTCAAGGACAGGGGCAGATACGCAGTATTTT. It encodes CASSSRTGADTQYF.

Here the CDR3 reads CASSLVPGQLGDEQFF. The DNA of the CDR3 is TGTGCCAGCAGCTTAGTTCCGGGACAGCTGGGGGATGAGCAGTTCTTC. J is TRBJ2-1 and V is TRBV7-9, with TRBD1 identical over 7 bases. The CDR3 runs to 16 residues. Per the germline V gene, CDR1 is SEHNR and CDR2 is FQNEAQ (reference sequence). J lost 8 bases, V lost 1 base, and 11 bases had no gene match. Based on the CDR3 plus reference TRBV7-9 and TRBJ2-1, the full variable domain is DTGVSQNPRHKITKRGQNVTFRCDPISEHNRLYWYRQTLGQGPEFLTYFQNEAQLEKSRLLSDRFSAERPKGSFSTLEIQRTEQGDSAMYLCASSLVPGQLGDEQFFGPGTRLTVL.

The chain has TRBV6-6 and TRBJ2-5; 7 bases are a match to TRBD2. V was pared by 0 bases and J by 5 bases, with 6 bases of the junction left unmatched. The CDR3 contains 15 residues. Per the germline V gene, CDR1 is MNHNY and CDR2 is SVGAGI (reference sequence). CDR3 bases: TGTGCCAGCAGTTACTCAGGGCGGGGGTGGGAGACCCAGTACTTC. It encodes CASSYSGRGWETQYF.

The chain employs TRBV7-2 and TRBJ2-1; D may be TRBD2 (6 bases). Per the germline V gene, CDR1 is SGHTA and CDR2 is FQGNSA. Trimming pared 0 bases from V and 11 bases from J, leaving 11 bases between. The length of the CDR3 is 13 residues. CDR3 amino acids: CASSLARRDKQFF. The CDR3 nucleotides are TGTGCCAGCAGCTTAGCGCGGCGGGATAAGCAGTTCTTC.

The gene calls are TRBV9 and TRBJ2-5; a weak D match, TRBD1 (5 bases). The length of the CDR3 is 16 residues. Germline assignment: CDR1 SGDLS and CDR2 YYNGEE. Trimming shortened V by 0 bases and J by 2 bases, and 14 bases separated the two germline ends. CDR3 protein: CASSVEGTGDQETQYF. CDR3 sequence (DNA): TGTGCCAGCAGCGTAGAGGGAACAGGAGATCAAGAGACCCAGTACTTC.

The CDR3 DNA reads TGCAGCGTTGAAGGACAGGGTGAAACTGAAGCTTTCTTT. This translates into CSVEGQGETEAFF. The chain links TRBV29-1 to TRBJ1-1, with TRBD1 matching 7 bases. V shed 1 base and J 5 bases; nucleotides not matched to a gene: 4. Germline V gene data show CDR1 as SQVTM and CDR2 as ANQGSEA. CDR3 size: 13 residues.

This clone was seen a handful of times. The J gene is TRBJ2-7, the V gene TRBV7-2; 7 positions agree with TRBD1. V was clipped by 5 bases and J by 2 bases; unmatched bases: 9. There are 15 residues in the CDR3. Looked up from germline, CDR1 is SGHTA and CDR2 is FQGNSA. CDR3 protein: CASSLRGSQTYEQYF. CDR3 coding DNA: TGTGCCAGCAGCCTCAGGGGGTCACAAACCTACGAGCAGTACTTC.

CDR3 bases: TGCAGCGTCGCGCGGGGGGGCTTCCACAATGAGCAGTTCTTC. Amino acids: CSVARGGFHNEQFF. This chain uses TRBV29-1 with TRBJ2-1; the match to TRBD2 covers 9 bases. This CDR3 is built from 14 residues. Germline CDR1 is SQVTM and CDR2 is ANQGSEA. Trimming removed 6 bases from V and 5 bases from J; junction bases left unmatched: 8.

The chain joins TRBV28 to TRBJ1-3, with D unclear. CDR1 and CDR2 (germline): MDHEN, SYDVKM. The CDR3 consists of 15 residues. V lost 6 bases and J lost 6, with 18 bases in between. Here the CDR3 DNA reads TGTGCCAGCAGCCCCTCCGGGGTGAGGGAAAACACCATATATTTT. Its protein is CASSPSGVRENTIYF.

CDR3 in DNA: TGTGCCACCCCCCAGACAGGGGGCGGCTCTGGGGCCAACGTCCTGACTTTC. This encodes CATPQTGGGSGANVLTF. V gene TRBV4-2 combines with J gene TRBJ2-6, with 10 nucleotides matching TRBD1. CDR1 is LGHNA and CDR2 is YNFKEQ in the germline V gene. The CDR3 extends over 17 amino acids. Unmatched junction bases numbered 9, after V lost 10 bases and J lost 0 bases.

The chain recombines TRBV2 with TRBJ2-5; TRBD2 agrees at 11 bases. V dropped 8 bases and J dropped 5; count of bases not matched to a gene: 19. Germline V gene sequence: CDR1 SNHLY, CDR2 FYNNEI. CDR3 length equals 18 residues. CDR3 sequence: CASRERRLAGSRTETQYF. The CDR3 bases are TGTGCCAGCCGGGAAAGGAGACTAGCGGGGTCTAGGACGGAGACCCAGTACTTC.

This clone was detected a few times. This sequence joins TRBV5-1 and TRBJ2-2, with a tentative D call TRBD2 (5 bases). The CDR3 spans 16 residues. V lost 0 bases, J lost 4 bases, and 13 bases lay in between. In germline, CDR1 is SGHRS, CDR2 YFSETQ. CDR3 sequence (DNA): TGCGCCAGCAGCTTGGTTGTAGGGAGCGGCACCGGGGAGCTGTTTTTT. This codes for CASSLVVGSGTGELFF.

This clone appeared once. The J gene is TRBJ1-2, the V gene TRBV29-1, with 7 bases fitting TRBD1. CDR1 SQVTM and CDR2 ANQGSEA come from the germline V gene. CDR3 length: 12 residues. Trimming removed 7 bases from V and 8 bases from J; junction bases left unmatched: 10. As DNA, the CDR3 is TGCAGCGCCCAACAGGGGCAGGGAGGCTACACCTTC. Encoded protein: CSAQQGQGGYTF.

The genes are TRBV2 and TRBJ1-1, with 7 bases that match TRBD1. CDR1 and CDR2 (germline): SNHLY, FYNNEI. This CDR3 is 13 amino acids long. Unmatched junction bases numbered 0, after V lost 4 bases and J lost 1 base. The CDR3 region has the DNA TGTGCCAGCAGTGGGGACAGGAACACTGAAGCTTTCTTT. Translation gives CASSGDRNTEAFF.

The gene calls are TRBV5-6 and TRBJ2-5, with TRBD1 matching 7 bases. Germline V gene sequence: CDR1 SGHDT, CDR2 YYEEEE. The J segment lost 2 bases and the V segment lost 4 bases, leaving 8 bases of the junction unmatched. This CDR3 contains 15 residues. The CDR3 region is CASSETGTEQETQYF. The CDR3 nucleotides are TGTGCCAGCAGCGAGACCGGGACAGAGCAAGAGACCCAGTACTTC.

This clone was seen a handful of times. The chain recombines TRBV7-2 with TRBJ1-4, with D perhaps TRBD1 (6 bases). V shed 5 bases and J shed 0 bases, with 13 bases lying between them. The CDR3 covers 16 residues. The germline V gene encodes CDR1 SGHTA and CDR2 FQGNSA. CDR3 DNA sequence: TGTGCCAGCAGCCTTAGACAGGTTGCAACTAATGAAAAACTGTTTTTT. Translation: CASSLRQVATNEKLFF.

The gene calls are TRBV5-5 and TRBJ1-3, with no clear D. This CDR3 comprises 15 residues. Germline-derived CDR1 and CDR2 are SGHKS and YYEKEE (reference sequence). The V gene lost 0 bases and the J gene lost 4 bases, with 11 bases spanning the gap. CDR3 in amino acids: CASSLGVEWGNTIYF. In nucleotides, the CDR3 is TGTGCCAGCAGCTTGGGAGTTGAATGGGGAAACACCATATATTTT.

The count of this clone is one. A read error may account for a junction end that differs from germline. V and J are TRBV5-1 and TRBJ2-2; D might be TRBD2 (5 bases). Germline V lookup: CDR1 SGHRS, CDR2 YFSETQ. The CDR3 has 12 residues. The DNA for the CDR3 is TGCGCCAGCAGCTTGGCGGCCGGGGAGCCGTTTTTT. Its translation: CASSLAAGEPFF.

The chain joins TRBV5-1 to TRBJ2-3, with 14 bases that match TRBD2. Germline CDR1 and CDR2: SGHRS and YFSETQ. The CDR3 covers 17 residues. Losses at the gene ends were 0 bases for V and 5 bases for J; bases not matched to a gene: 5. The CDR3 here is CASSLGLAGGPGDTQYF. The CDR3 DNA sequence: TGCGCCAGCAGCTTGGGACTAGCGGGGGGGCCCGGAGATACGCAGTATTTT. Looking up the rest from reference TRBV5-1 and TRBJ2-3 gives the full variable domain: KAGVTQTPRYLIKTRGQQVTLSCSPISGHRSVSWYQQTPGQGLQFLFEYFSETQRNKGNFPGRFSGRQFSNSRSEMNVSTLELGDSALYLCASSLGLAGGPGDTQYFGPGTRLTVL.

V is TRBV18 and J is TRBJ2-2; tentatively, D is TRBD1 (5 bases). Germline V lookup: CDR1 KGHSH, CDR2 LQKENI. The CDR3 loop spans 16 amino acids. V lost 1 base and J lost 6, with 15 bases in between. CDR3 in DNA: TGTGCCAGCTCACCACGAACTGGGGCCGTCGCCGGGGAGCTGTTTTTT. Protein: CASSPRTGAVAGELFF.

The rearrangement uses TRBV6-4 and TRBJ2-1, with 12 nucleotides matching TRBD2. Germline V lookup: CDR1 MRHNA, CDR2 SNTAGT. Trimming removed 9 bases from V and 1 base from J; junction bases left unmatched: 10. The CDR3 covers 17 residues. In DNA form, the CDR3 reads TGTGCCAGAACCCTAGCGGGGGGGGCCGTGTCCTACAATGAGCAGTTCTTC. It is translated as CARTLAGGAVSYNEQFF.

This clone was observed a few times. The J gene is TRBJ2-5, the V gene TRBV27; 11 bases align to TRBD2. This CDR3 comprises 15 residues. The trim removed 3 bases at V and 4 bases at J, leaving 4 bases unmatched. Germline CDR1 MNHEY, CDR2 SMNVEV (reference sequence). The CDR3 nucleotides read TGTGCCAGCAGTTTGACTAGCGGGGAGGTAGAGACCCAGTACTTC. Amino acid sequence: CASSLTSGEVETQYF.